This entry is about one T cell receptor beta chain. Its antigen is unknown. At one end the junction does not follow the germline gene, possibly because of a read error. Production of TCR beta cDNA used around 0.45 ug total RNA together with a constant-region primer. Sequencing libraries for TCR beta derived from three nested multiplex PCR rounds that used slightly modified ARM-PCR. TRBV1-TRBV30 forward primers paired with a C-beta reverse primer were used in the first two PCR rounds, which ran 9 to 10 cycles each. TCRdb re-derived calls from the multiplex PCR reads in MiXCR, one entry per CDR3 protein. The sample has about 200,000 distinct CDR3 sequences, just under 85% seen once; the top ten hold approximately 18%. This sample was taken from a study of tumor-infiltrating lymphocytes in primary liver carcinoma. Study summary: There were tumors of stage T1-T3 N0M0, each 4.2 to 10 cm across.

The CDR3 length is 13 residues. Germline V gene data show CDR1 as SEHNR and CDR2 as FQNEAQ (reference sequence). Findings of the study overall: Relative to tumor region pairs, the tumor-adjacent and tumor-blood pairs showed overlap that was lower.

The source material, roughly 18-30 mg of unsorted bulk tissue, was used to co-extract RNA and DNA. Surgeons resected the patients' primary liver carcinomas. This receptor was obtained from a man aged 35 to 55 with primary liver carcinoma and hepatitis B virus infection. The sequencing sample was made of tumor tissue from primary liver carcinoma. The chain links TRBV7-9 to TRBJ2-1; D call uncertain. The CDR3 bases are TGTGTCAGCAGCCAATCTCTGGTGAATGACCAGTTCTTC. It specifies CVSSQSLVNDQFF.